This T cell receptor beta chain is from a study of TIL therapy for anti-PD-1-resistant metastatic lung cancer. Study context: Patients had a median age of 54 years (range roughly 38-85). Median tumor mutation burden was 1.5 mutations per megabase.

The immunoSEQ assay was v3. Profiling relied on immunoSEQ multiplex PCR, and the TCRdb table lists in-frame clones only, not all of them. The sample shows around 100,000 clones, around 71% of them seen only once. V shed 8 bases, J shed 2 bases, and the junction held 6 bases outside the gene matches. The CDR3 has 14 residues. Germline lookup yields CDR1 SQVTM and CDR2 ANQGSEA. The time point is: pre-treatment sample, taken before nivolumab and TIL therapy. Tumor tissue came from excised metastases, mostly pleural nodules or supraclavicular lymph nodes. Tumors were harvested before any PD-1/PD-L1 blockade.

V and J are TRBV29-1 and TRBJ2-3; 11 nucleotides agree with TRBD2. The TCR was taken from a person between 30 and 80 years old with non-small cell lung cancer. Sequencing was performed on tumor tissue, taken at baseline. CDR3: CSFRTSGFTDTQYF. In DNA, the CDR3 is TGCAGCTTCCGGACTAGCGGGTTCACAGATACGCAGTATTTT.